The clone carrying this TCR beta chain was seen a few times. The data belong to a study of T-cell memory formation after mild COVID-19. TCRdb re-derived calls from the 5' RACE reads in MiXCR, one entry per CDR3 protein. The sample consists of about 82,000 distinct CDR3 sequences, more than 10% of them appearing once. CDR1 is SEHNR and CDR2 is FQNEAQ in the germline V gene (reference sequence). J lost 0 bases, V lost 6 bases, and 11 bases had no gene match. CDR3 length: 16 amino acids. The sequenced sample consisted of PBMCs or a T cell subset sorted from them (not recorded which). The rearrangement links TRBV7-9 to TRBJ2-7, with 7 bases matching TRBD1. The sequence derives from a young man who had mild COVID-19 (a few samples of this study predate the infection). Cell type and time point are not known. The CDR3 coding sequence is TGTGCCAGCAGTCCACCCCCGGGACAGAGCTCCTACGAGCAGTACTTC. Protein product: CASSPPPGQSSYEQYF.